The sequence of this TCR beta chain was determined in a study of T-cell reconstitution after alpha-beta-depleted transplantation in children. A remark on this clonotype: Its antigen is unidentified. Given a much more abundant clone one base away, this may be a read error.

CDR1 is SEHNR and CDR2 is FQNEAQ in the germline V gene (reference sequence). The CDR3 is made up of 14 amino acids. Trimming removed 3 bases from V and 6 bases from J, with 15 bases in between. General study findings and limits: T-cell counts and diversity at one year post-transplant came mainly from newly produced T cells. Alpha-beta T cells present about two months after transplant were reported to originate from several hundred expanded graft clones. In some patients, recipient T cells and intrathymic progenitors surviving conditioning explained high day-60 diversity.

Construction of the TCRbeta library involved unique molecular identifiers. TCRdb re-derived calls from the PCR reads in MiXCR, one entry per CDR3 protein. The data show 600,000 to 700,000 distinct CDR3 sequences, over 10% seen once. The chain employs TRBV7-9 and TRBJ2-7, with a tentative D call TRBD1 (6 bases). The sequence came from a girl aged 2 to 10 with congenital amegakaryocytic thrombocytopenia, due to receive a stem cell transplant. This specimen was PBMCs, taken before TCRalphabeta/CD19-depleted stem cell transplant. This chain's CDR3 is CASSLDTGRPEQYF. As DNA, the CDR3 is TGTGCCAGCAGCTTGGATACAGGGCGCCCCGAGCAGTACTTC.